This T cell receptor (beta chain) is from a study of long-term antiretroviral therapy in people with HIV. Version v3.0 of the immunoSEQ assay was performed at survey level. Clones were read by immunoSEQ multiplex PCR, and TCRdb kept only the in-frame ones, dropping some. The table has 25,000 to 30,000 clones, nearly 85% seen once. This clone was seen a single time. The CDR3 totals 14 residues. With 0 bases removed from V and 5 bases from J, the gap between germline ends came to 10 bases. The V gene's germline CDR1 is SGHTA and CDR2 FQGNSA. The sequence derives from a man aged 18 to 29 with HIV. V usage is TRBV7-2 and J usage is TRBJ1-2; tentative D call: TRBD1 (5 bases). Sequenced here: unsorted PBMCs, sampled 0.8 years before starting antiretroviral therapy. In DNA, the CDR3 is TGTGCCAGCAGCTTAGCTCGGGGGAATTATGGCTACACCTTC. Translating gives CASSLARGNYGYTF.